The clone carrying this T cell receptor beta chain was seen just once. A read error is likely here: a far larger clone is one base away. Assay: immunoSEQ multiplex PCR; the TCRdb copy retains only in-frame clones and omits some. The sample comprises 850,000 to 1,200,000 clones, more than 65% of which are singletons, and approximately 1.5% rests with the top ten. This sample was included in a study of shared clonotypes between healthy human individuals. The germline gives CDR1 SEHNR, CDR2 FQNEAQ (reference sequence). The CDR3 has 14 residues. The sample was memory CD4+ T cells sorted from blood. As for subset: CD45RA-negative fraction. The source of this sequence is a man aged 18 to 30 in good health. V and J are TRBV7-9 and TRBJ2-7; D gene uncertain. The CDR3 region is CAGSLPMGRDEQYF. In nucleotides, the CDR3 is TGTGCCGGCAGCTTACCGATGGGAAGGGACGAGCAGTACTTC.